One and the same sample provided the 5 T cell receptor beta chains below, sequenced in a study of T-cell reconstitution after alpha-beta-depleted transplantation in children. Unique molecular identifiers were incorporated when the TCRbeta library was constructed. TCRdb independently ran MiXCR on the PCR reads; one entry per CDR3 protein. The top ten hold under 30% of the sample, which has some 200,000 distinct CDR3 sequences, around 9.9% seen once. This specimen consisted of PBMCs, obtained before TCRalphabeta/CD19-depleted stem cell transplant. These receptors all come from a child younger than two with acute myeloid leukemia, due to receive a stem cell transplant.

This clonotype has a count of ten or more. The chain carries TRBV12-3 or TRBV12-4 and TRBJ2-2; weak D call: TRBD2 (5 bases). Trimming removed 0 bases at V and 4 bases at J, with 6 bases between. CDR3 length: 14 residues. The CDR3 sequence: CASSLAGSTGELFF. The CDR3 DNA reads as TGTGCCAGCAGTTTAGCGGGGAGCACCGGGGAGCTGTTTTTT.

This clonotype was found a few times. The chain uses TRBV18 and TRBJ1-2; D is ambiguous. CDR1 is KGHSH, CDR2 LQKENI, per germline. The CDR3 is made up of 16 amino acids. Trimming stripped 2 bases from V and 0 bases from J, with 13 bases between. The CDR3 bases are TGTGCCAGCTCACCAACAGTGGACGGCTCTAACTATGGCTACACCTTC. Its protein is CASSPTVDGSNYGYTF.

This clonotype was picked up many times. The chain recombines TRBV11-1 with TRBJ1-1; no reliable D call. Per the germline V gene, CDR1 is SGHAT and CDR2 is FQDESV (reference sequence). V gave up 5 bases and J gave up 11 bases, with 12 bases separating them. The CDR3 extends over 11 amino acids. CDR3 DNA: TGTGCCAGCAGCCAAGCAGGTTGGGCTTTCTTT. It is translated as CASSQAGWAFF.

This clonotype was detected ten times or more. The chain has TRBV28 and TRBJ2-3, with D possibly matching TRBD1 (5 bases). V gave up 5 bases and J gave up 5 bases, with 14 bases separating them. CDR1 MDHEN and CDR2 SYDVKM come from the germline V gene. The CDR3 has 14 residues. CDR3 sequence reads: CASSETVREDTQYF. CDR3 bases: TGTGCCAGCAGTGAGACAGTTCGTGAAGATACGCAGTATTTT.

This clonotype has a count of ten or more. The V and J genes are TRBV6-5 and TRBJ2-5; 8 positions agree with TRBD2. V shed 2 bases and J 3 bases; nucleotides not matched to a gene: 8. The CDR3 extends over 16 amino acids. In germline, CDR1 is MNHEY, CDR2 SVGAGI. The CDR3 coding sequence is TGTGCCAGCAGTTACGCCAACAGCGGGGGAGAAGAGACCCAGTACTTC. Translated: CASSYANSGGEETQYF.